This T cell receptor (beta chain) was documented in a study of blood T cell repertoires in COVID-19. Study context: From T cells, B-cell-depleted T cells, or PBMCs came the material, which was cDNA or gDNA.

V was pared by 5 bases and J by 5 bases, with 16 bases of the junction left unmatched. The CDR3 totals 17 residues. Germline assignment: CDR1 MNHEY and CDR2 SMNVEV (reference sequence). Here immunoSEQ multiplex PCR was the method, and the copy in TCRdb shows in-frame clones only, minus some. The sample includes about 300,000 clones, around 89% of them seen just once. This chain joins TRBV27 and TRBJ1-2, with 8 nucleotides matching TRBD1. The TCR sequence derives from a man aged 40-49 years with acute or convalescent COVID-19. The material sequenced was peripheral blood. For the CDR3, the DNA is TGTGCCAGCAGTGGGAGGATCCCCAGGGGGCCGGGGTATGGCTACACCTTC. Its translation: CASSGRIPRGPGYGYTF.